One sample yielded the 26 T cell receptor beta chains listed below, sequenced in a study of OX40 agonist ivuxolimab in advanced cancers. The protocol was immunoSEQ multiplex PCR, while the TCRdb copy is restricted to in-frame clones and leaves out a portion. The sample includes under 200,000 clones, approximately 94% of them seen just once. The source material was CD4+ or CD8+ T cells sorted from blood, sampled in a trial of the OX40 agonist ivuxolimab. The receptors come from an adult with an advanced solid tumor such as melanoma, head and neck, liver or kidney cancer.

The genes are TRBV29-1 and TRBJ2-1; D gene unclear. Germline CDR1 SQVTM, CDR2 ANQGSEA. The V end lost 2 bases, the J end lost 10 bases, and 9 bases lay between the germline ends. The CDR3 is 11 amino acids. This CDR3 is CSVERAWEQFF. The CDR3 DNA follows: TGCAGCGTTGAAAGAGCATGGGAGCAGTTCTTC.

The chain uses TRBV27 and TRBJ2-3; 7 nucleotides line up with TRBD2. Trimming took 2 bases from V and 0 from J; bases not matched to a gene: 8. This CDR3 is built from 17 residues. Germline CDR1 MNHEY, CDR2 SMNVEV (reference sequence). Here the CDR3 DNA reads TGTGCCAGCAGTTTAGAGGCTAGCGGTCCTAGCACAGATACGCAGTATTTT. Translated: CASSLEASGPSTDTQYF.

The chain is built from TRBV27 and TRBJ1-5, with D tentatively TRBD1 (6 bases). Germline CDR1 is MNHEY and CDR2 is SMNVEV (reference sequence). This CDR3 comprises 16 residues. The germline V and J ends were trimmed by 0 bases and 9 bases, with 18 bases remaining between them. The CDR3 is CASSLSGQPSTSPQHF. CDR3 sequence (DNA): TGTGCCAGCAGTTTATCAGGACAGCCCTCTACCTCGCCCCAGCATTTT.

The chain recombines TRBV7-2 with TRBJ1-2; 10 bases map to TRBD1. The trim removed 5 bases at V and 8 bases at J, leaving 17 bases unmatched. Germline-derived CDR1 and CDR2 are SGHTA and FQGNSA. This CDR3 has 17 residues. The CDR3 nucleotides are TGTGCCAGCAGCATAACAGACAGGGGGCGCGCCCATTGGGGCTACACCTTC. It is translated as CASSITDRGRAHWGYTF.

V is TRBV7-6 and J is TRBJ1-2; no definite D call. V lost 5 bases and J 2 bases, leaving 9 bases between the germline ends. CDR1 and CDR2 from the germline V gene are SGHVS and FNYEAQ. The CDR3 consists of 13 residues. CDR3 protein: CASSIDTNYGYTF. The CDR3 DNA reads TGTGCCAGCAGCATCGACACCAACTATGGCTACACCTTC.

Remarks on this clone: The junction differs from germline at one of its ends, possibly a read error. V and J are TRBV27 and TRBJ2-7, with D possibly matching TRBD2 (6 bases). Per germline, CDR1 MNHEY and CDR2 SMNVEV (reference sequence). The CDR3 consists of 15 residues. The CDR3 sequence: CASSISPEGSYEQYF. The DNA of the CDR3 is TGTGCCAGCAGTATATCACCGGAGGGCTCCTACGAGCAGTACTTC.

The chain joins TRBV28 to TRBJ2-7; D gene ambiguous. Germline V gene sequence: CDR1 MDHEN, CDR2 SYDVKM. This CDR3 has 12 residues. Trimming stripped 4 bases from V and 6 bases from J, with 10 bases between. CDR3 coding DNA: TGTGCCAGCAGTTACCTGGCGAGCGAGCAGTACTTC. Translated, it gives CASSYLASEQYF. Using reference TRBV28 and TRBJ2-7 for the parts outside the CDR3, the full variable domain is DVKVTQSSRYLVKRTGEKVFLECVQDMDHENMFWYRQDPGLGLRLIYFSYDVKMKEKGDIPEGYSVSREKKERFSLILESASTNQTSMYLCASSYLASEQYFGPGTRLTVT.

This chain connects TRBV5-1 to TRBJ2-2; TRBD2 aligns across 9 bases. CDR1 is SGHRS, CDR2 YFSETQ, per germline. This CDR3 is 16 amino acids long. The V and J ends lost 1 base and 6 bases, in that order; junction bases with no gene match: 7. The CDR3 here is CASSLLAGVPAGELFF. The DNA for the CDR3 is TGCGCCAGCAGCTTGTTAGCGGGAGTTCCCGCCGGGGAGCTGTTTTTT.

The V and J genes are TRBV28 and TRBJ1-2, with D possibly being TRBD1 (6 bases). Germline V gene lookup returns CDR1 MDHEN and CDR2 SYDVKM. The CDR3 runs to 14 residues. V was cut by 8 bases and J by 2 bases, with 15 bases left in between. CDR3 DNA: TGTGCCAGCGGTGGACAGAGAATCAACTATGGCTACACCTTC. Protein product: CASGGQRINYGYTF.

V and J are TRBV19 and TRBJ2-1; D ambiguous. This CDR3 is built from 12 residues. V lost 5 bases and J lost 9, with 11 bases in between. Germline lookup yields CDR1 LNHDA and CDR2 SQIVND (reference sequence). The CDR3 nucleotides read TGTGCCAGTAGTCCCCGGTTGGGTGAGCAGTTCTTC. Translating it yields CASSPRLGEQFF.

V usage is TRBV9 and J usage is TRBJ2-5; the match to TRBD1 covers 9 bases. The CDR3 sequence is 15 residues long. Trimming cost V 4 bases and J 4 bases; bases outside gene matches: 8. From germline, CDR1 is SGDLS and CDR2 YYNGEE. CDR3 residues: CASSRNTGGLETQYF. The CDR3 DNA is TGTGCCAGCAGCCGTAACACAGGGGGCCTAGAGACCCAGTACTTC.

The sample holds one count of this clone. The rearrangement joins TRBV7-8 to TRBJ1-4; 9 bases match TRBD1. Germline V gives CDR1 SGHVS, CDR2 FQNEAQ. The CDR3 covers 19 residues. With 0 bases clipped from V and 5 bases from J, the junction kept 13 bases outside the gene matches. CDR3 loop: CASSLALGQGPSGNEKLFF. The CDR3 DNA reads as TGTGCCAGCAGCTTAGCGCTGGGACAGGGTCCCTCGGGGAATGAAAAACTGTTTTTT.

The chain combines TRBV30 with TRBJ2-6; 7 positions match TRBD2. The CDR3 sequence is 17 residues long. Trimming cost V 4 bases and J 0 bases; bases outside gene matches: 9. Germline V gene sequence: CDR1 GTSNPN, CDR2 SVGIG (reference sequence). The CDR3 region has the DNA TGTGCCTGGATGATTGGCGGGAGTGTCTCTGGGGCCAACGTCCTGACTTTC. Its protein product is CAWMIGGSVSGANVLTF.

The V and J genes are TRBV18 and TRBJ1-1; 8 nucleotides agree with TRBD1. V gave up 2 bases and J gave up 7 bases; unmatched junction bases: 9. Germline CDR1 is KGHSH and CDR2 is LQKENI. This CDR3 has 15 amino acids. The CDR3 here is CASSPGLTQGGEAFF. CDR3 in DNA: TGTGCCAGCTCACCAGGACTGACACAGGGGGGTGAAGCTTTCTTT.

This clone was recorded once. J is TRBJ1-1 and V is TRBV19, with 7 bases aligning to TRBD1. This CDR3 is built from 15 residues. V gave up 5 bases and J gave up 1 base; unmatched junction bases: 7. Germline V CDR1 and CDR2: LNHDA, SQIVND (reference sequence). CDR3 coding DNA: TGTGCCAGTAGTCCCCGGGACAGTCGGAACACTGAAGCTTTCTTT. This encodes CASSPRDSRNTEAFF.

The chain is built from TRBV18 and TRBJ1-1, with a tentative D call TRBD1 (5 bases). Germline V gene data show CDR1 as KGHSH and CDR2 as LQKENI. This CDR3 region has 12 residues. Between the trimmed V and J ends, which lost 2 bases and 7 bases, there was a span of 8 bases. The CDR3 reads CASSPVQGEAFF. The CDR3, as DNA: TGTGCCAGCTCACCAGTCCAGGGTGAAGCTTTCTTT.

This clone was observed once. The chain employs TRBV7-6 and TRBJ2-5; D not resolved. Deletions cut 1 base from V and 5 bases from J, with 8 bases between. The germline V gene has CDR1 SGHVS and CDR2 FNYEAQ. The CDR3 extends over 13 amino acids. For the CDR3, the DNA is TGTGCCAGCAGCTTAGGACTCGTGGAGACCCAGTACTTC. Its protein is CASSLGLVETQYF.

This clone has just a few counts. The genes are TRBV7-9 and TRBJ1-2, with a weak D call TRBD1 (5 bases). V dropped 3 bases and J dropped 2 bases, with 13 bases sitting between them. Germline V gives CDR1 SEHNR, CDR2 FQNEAQ (reference sequence). This CDR3 is 15 amino acids long. As DNA, the CDR3 is TGTGCCAGCAGCTTTGCAGGGAGCCCCAACTATGGCTACACCTTC. Residues: CASSFAGSPNYGYTF. Filled out from reference TRBV7-9 and TRBJ1-2, the complete variable domain reads DTGVSQNPRHKITKRGQNVTFRCDPISEHNRLYWYRQTLGQGPEFLTYFQNEAQLEKSRLLSDRFSAERPKGSFSTLEIQRTEQGDSAMYLCASSFAGSPNYGYTFGSGTRLTVV.

This clone was detected a few times. CDR3 bases: TGTGCCAGTAGTGGCCTCGGAACCGGGGAGCTGTTTTTT. This sequence encodes CASSGLGTGELFF. The V gene is TRBV19, the J gene TRBJ2-2; D is ambiguous. There are 13 residues in the CDR3. Trimming removed 5 bases at V and 5 bases at J, with 9 bases between. From germline, CDR1 is LNHDA and CDR2 SQIVND (reference sequence).

This chain uses TRBV25-1 with TRBJ1-1, with TRBD1 matching over 9 bases. There are 13 residues in the CDR3. The germline CDR1 and CDR2 sequences are MGHDK and SYGVNS. The trim removed 4 bases at V and 10 bases at J, leaving 7 bases unmatched. The CDR3 spells CASSVTGTGRAFF. Written as DNA, the CDR3 is TGTGCCAGCAGTGTGACCGGGACAGGGCGAGCTTTCTTT.

The genes are TRBV6-5 and TRBJ1-1; D unclear. CDR3 length equals 14 residues. Per the germline V gene, CDR1 is MNHEY and CDR2 is SVGAGI. Trimming pared 5 bases from V and 3 bases from J, leaving 13 bases between. The CDR3 DNA sequence: TGTGCCAGCAGTCTCCCCGGGGTATACACTGAAGCTTTCTTT. Its protein product is CASSLPGVYTEAFF.

CDR3 DNA sequence: TGTGCCAGCAGCAATGGGGACAGGAGAGTTCAGCCCCAGCATTTT. This gives the protein CASSNGDRRVQPQHF. This chain connects TRBV21-1 to TRBJ1-5; the table's D gene call, TRBD1, was not cross checked with the DNA. TRBV21-1 counts as a pseudogene. The CDR3 sequence is 15 residues long.

The rearrangement links TRBV11-2 to TRBJ1-2; tentative D call: TRBD1 (6 bases). The V gene lost 5 bases and the J gene lost 4 bases, with 20 bases spanning the gap. The CDR3 length is 16 residues. From germline, CDR1 is SGHAT and CDR2 FQNNGV. CDR3 nucleotides: TGTGCCAGCAGCCCTATACAGGGTACCCTTTTCTATGGCTACACCTTC. Translated, it gives CASSPIQGTLFYGYTF.

The gene calls are TRBV28 and TRBJ2-7; D is perhaps TRBD1 (6 bases). The CDR3 sequence is 13 residues long. Trimming left V 10 bases short and J 5 bases short, with 18 bases between. The germline gives CDR1 MDHEN, CDR2 SYDVKM. The CDR3 spells CATSGTPSDEQYF. The CDR3 DNA reads as TGTGCCACTTCCGGGACACCATCTGACGAGCAGTACTTC.

This chain links TRBV2 with TRBJ2-7; D gene uncertain. Trimming took 4 bases from V and 0 from J, leaving 16 bases between them. This CDR3 region has 16 residues. Germline CDR1 and CDR2: SNHLY and FYNNEI. This CDR3 reads CASSVVGIQLSYEQYF. In DNA, the CDR3 is TGTGCCAGCAGTGTAGTTGGGATTCAACTCTCCTACGAGCAGTACTTC.

As for this clone: Other DNA sequences in the same sample also yield this CDR3. The CDR3 DNA is TGTGCCATCAGTGAATCGAAGGGGCAGGGCCGTTCCTACGAGCAGTACTTC. Amino acids: CAISESKGQGRSYEQYF. This rearrangement joins TRBV10-3 to TRBJ2-7; tentative D call: TRBD1 (5 bases). V lost 3 bases and J lost 1, with 19 bases in between. CDR3 length: 17 amino acids. Germline V CDR1 and CDR2: ENHRY, SYGVKD.